This is a list of T cell receptor beta chains from one sample in a study of T cell repertoires in cytomegalovirus infection. What these receptors recognize is not known. TCRdb itself ran the reads through MiXCR, one entry per CDR3 protein. In the table there are approximately 1,000,000 distinct CDR3 sequences, roughly 30% of which are singletons. Sequences were derived from cultured CD8+ T cells from PBMCs, sampled from culture after CMV antigen stimulation. These receptors were obtained from a human donor in good health (CMV status not recorded). Some clones in this sample may be carry-over from other donors' samples. Both conserved end residues are part of each CDR3. D genes are given only for firm matches. For some rows the clone size is stated as once, few or many, or as a class when expanded; others skip it.

J gene: TRBJ2-2
V gene: TRBV6-8
D gene: TRBD1
clone size: .
CDR3 DNA: TGTGCCAGCAGTTACTCGGGACAGGGGCCCACCGGGGAGCTGTTTTTT
CDR3 protein: CASSYSGQGPTGELFF

J gene: TRBJ1-1
V gene: TRBV19
D gene: .
clone size: .
CDR3 DNA: TGTGCCAGTAGTATTTATAGCTGGGCTGAAGCTTTCTTT
CDR3 protein: CASSIYSWAEAFF

J gene: TRBJ1-1
V gene: TRBV7-9
D gene: .
clone size: .
CDR3 DNA: TGTGCCAGCAGCATAACAGTGAACACTGAAGCTTTCTTT
CDR3 protein: CASSITVNTEAFF

J gene: TRBJ1-5
V gene: TRBV7-8
D gene: .
clone size: .
CDR3 DNA: TGTGCCAGCGGTTTTGGTCAGCCCCAGCATTTT
CDR3 protein: CASGFGQPQHF

J gene: TRBJ2-1
V gene: TRBV2
D gene: .
clone size: few
CDR3 DNA: TGTGCCAGCAGTGCTTCAGTATCCTACAATGAGCAGTTCTTC
CDR3 protein: CASSASVSYNEQFF

J gene: TRBJ2-5
V gene: TRBV6-5
D gene: .
clone size: few
CDR3 DNA: TGTGCCAGCAGTTACTCGACGTTATACCAAGAGACCCAGTACTTC
CDR3 protein: CASSYSTLYQETQYF

J gene: TRBJ1-1
V gene: TRBV6-5
D gene: .
clone size: few
CDR3 DNA: TGTGCCAGCAGTTCCAACAACGCTGGCACTGAAGCTTTCTTT
CDR3 protein: CASSSNNAGTEAFF

J gene: TRBJ2-1
V gene: TRBV27
D gene: .
clone size: .
CDR3 DNA: TGTGCCAGCAGTTTCCACAGGGACTCTGAGCAGTTCTTC
CDR3 protein: CASSFHRDSEQFF

J gene: TRBJ2-3
V gene: TRBV4-1
D gene: TRBD1
clone size: many
CDR3 DNA: TGCGCCAGCAGCCAAGATTCAGGGACAGACTACACAGATACGCAGTATTTT
CDR3 protein: CASSQDSGTDYTDTQYF

J gene: TRBJ2-3
V gene: TRBV27
D gene: TRBD2
clone size: .
CDR3 DNA: TGTGCCAGCAGTTTAGATGGGACTAGCGGGGGAATCGTAGCTAGCACAGATACGCAGTATTTT
CDR3 protein: CASSLDGTSGGIVASTDTQYF

J gene: TRBJ1-5
V gene: TRBV20-1
D gene: .
clone size: .
CDR3 DNA: TGCAGTGCTAGAGAGTGGCAGGGTGAGGATCAGCCCCAGCATTTT
CDR3 protein: CSAREWQGEDQPQHF

J gene: TRBJ2-1
V gene: TRBV7-8
D gene: TRBD2
clone size: few
CDR3 DNA: TGTGCCAGCAGCCAAACCCCGACTAGCGGAGGGGAGCAGTTCTTC
CDR3 protein: CASSQTPTSGGEQFF

J gene: TRBJ2-5
V gene: TRBV7-8
D gene: TRBD2
clone size: many
CDR3 DNA: TGTGCCAGCAGTGAACGCCGTGGACTAGGAGAGACCCAGTACTTC
CDR3 protein: CASSERRGLGETQYF

J gene: TRBJ2-7
V gene: TRBV7-2
D gene: .
clone size: .
CDR3 DNA: TGTGCCAGCAGCCTCCTTCCAACATCTGCCTACGAGCAGTACTTC
CDR3 protein: CASSLLPTSAYEQYF

J gene: TRBJ1-6
V gene: TRBV6-1
D gene: .
clone size: .
CDR3 DNA: TGTGCCAGCACGGACGAGGGAAATTCACCCCTCCACTTT
CDR3 protein: CASTDEGNSPLHF

J gene: TRBJ2-5
V gene: TRBV18
D gene: TRBD2
clone size: .
CDR3 DNA: TGTGCCAGCTCACCACCGTGGAGCGGGGGGAGTAGTCCAGAAGAGACCCAGTACTTC
CDR3 protein: CASSPPWSGGSSPEETQYF

J gene: TRBJ2-7
V gene: TRBV2
D gene: .
clone size: .
CDR3 DNA: TGTGCCAGCCAAGAAGGGTCGAAAGACGAGCAGTACTTC
CDR3 protein: CASQEGSKDEQYF

J gene: TRBJ2-1
V gene: TRBV2
D gene: TRBD2
clone size: .
CDR3 DNA: TGTGCCCAGCAAAGGGAGGGAAGCGAGCAGTTCTTC
CDR3 protein: CAQQREGSEQFF

J gene: TRBJ2-6
V gene: TRBV12-3/TRBV12-4
D gene: TRBD1
clone size: few
CDR3 DNA: TGTGCCAGCAGTTTAGGGTCGACAGGGGACTCTGGGGCCAACGTCCTGACTTTC
CDR3 protein: CASSLGSTGDSGANVLTF

J gene: TRBJ2-5
V gene: TRBV7-2
D gene: .
clone size: many
CDR3 DNA: TGTGCCAGCAGCGAAGGGACTTCGTACCAAGAGACCCAGTACTTC
CDR3 protein: CASSEGTSYQETQYF

J gene: TRBJ2-1
V gene: TRBV4-2
D gene: .
clone size: few
CDR3 DNA: TGTGCCAGCAGCCAAGATTCGGTGGGGCAGGGCTCCTACAATGAGCAGTTCTTC
CDR3 protein: CASSQDSVGQGSYNEQFF

J gene: TRBJ1-1
V gene: TRBV12-5
D gene: .
clone size: few
CDR3 DNA: TGTGCTAGTGGAAGTAGTTTTGAAGCTTTCTTT
CDR3 protein: CASGSSFEAFF

J gene: TRBJ1-3
V gene: TRBV7-2
D gene: .
clone size: many
CDR3 DNA: TGTGCCAGTAGTGGCTCTGGAAACACCATATATTTT
CDR3 protein: CASSGSGNTIYF

J gene: TRBJ2-1
V gene: TRBV7-2
D gene: .
clone size: many
CDR3 DNA: TGTGCCAGCAGCCCGGACTCATGGAGCTCCTACAATGAGCAGTTCTTC
CDR3 protein: CASSPDSWSSYNEQFF

J gene: TRBJ1-1
V gene: TRBV27
D gene: .
clone size: .
CDR3 DNA: TGTGCCAGCAGTTTTATACCGGGGGAAGCTTTCTTT
CDR3 protein: CASSFIPGEAFF

J gene: TRBJ1-1
V gene: TRBV19
D gene: TRBD1
clone size: .
CDR3 DNA: TGTGCCAGTAGTCCTAGATGGACAGGGGGATTCACTGAAGCTTTCTTT
CDR3 protein: CASSPRWTGGFTEAFF

J gene: TRBJ2-6
V gene: TRBV7-2
D gene: .
clone size: many
CDR3 DNA: TGTGCCAGCAGCCCGATCACATCTCAGGTCTCTGGGGCCAACGTCCTGACTTTC
CDR3 protein: CASSPITSQVSGANVLTF

J gene: TRBJ1-1
V gene: TRBV2
D gene: .
clone size: few
CDR3 DNA: TGTGCCAGCACCCAAGTGGGGGCGCGAAATGAAGCTTTCTTT
CDR3 protein: CASTQVGARNEAFF

J gene: TRBJ2-1
V gene: TRBV10-3
D gene: TRBD2
clone size: .
CDR3 DNA: TGTGCCATCAGTGAGTCCCCAGCGGGGATCAATGAGCAGTTCTTC
CDR3 protein: CAISESPAGINEQFF

J gene: TRBJ1-2
V gene: TRBV27
D gene: .
clone size: .
CDR3 DNA: TGTGCCAGCAGTTTCCACAGGGAAAGCTATGGCTACACCTTC
CDR3 protein: CASSFHRESYGYTF

J gene: TRBJ2-1
V gene: TRBV4-1
D gene: TRBD2
clone size: few
CDR3 DNA: TGCGCCAGCAGCCAAGATAAAAGACTAGCGGAAGACAATGAGCAGTTCTTC
CDR3 protein: CASSQDKRLAEDNEQFF

J gene: TRBJ2-1
V gene: TRBV27
D gene: TRBD2
clone size: few
CDR3 DNA: TGTGCCAGCAGTTTTCCTTCTCTAGCGGGGGGGCCCAATGAGCAGTTCTTC
CDR3 protein: CASSFPSLAGGPNEQFF

J gene: TRBJ2-3
V gene: TRBV13
D gene: TRBD1
clone size: many
CDR3 DNA: TGTGCCAGCAGCCCAGGGGGCAGGAGCACAGATACGCAGTATTTT
CDR3 protein: CASSPGGRSTDTQYF

J gene: TRBJ2-5
V gene: TRBV24-1
D gene: .
clone size: .
CDR3 DNA: TGTGCCCCCTATCGCGGGGCAGCGACTCAAGAGACCCAGTACTTC
CDR3 protein: CAPYRGAATQETQYF

J gene: TRBJ1-5
V gene: TRBV7-6
D gene: .
clone size: .
CDR3 DNA: TGTGCCAGCAGCTTAGACGCGGGGGGTCAGCCCCAGCATTTT
CDR3 protein: CASSLDAGGQPQHF

J gene: TRBJ1-5
V gene: TRBV2
D gene: TRBD1
clone size: .
CDR3 DNA: TGTGCCAGCAGTCCGACAGGGGTTCAGCCCCAGCATTTT
CDR3 protein: CASSPTGVQPQHF

J gene: TRBJ2-1
V gene: TRBV10-3
D gene: .
clone size: few
CDR3 DNA: TGTGCCATCAGTGAGGGACAGATCAATGAGCAGTTCTTC
CDR3 protein: CAISEGQINEQFF

J gene: TRBJ1-5
V gene: TRBV7-2
D gene: .
clone size: .
CDR3 DNA: TGTGCCAGCAGCTCCGGACAGCTCTACAATCAGCCCCAGCATTTT
CDR3 protein: CASSSGQLYNQPQHF

J gene: TRBJ2-1
V gene: TRBV7-9
D gene: .
clone size: .
CDR3 DNA: TGTGCCAGCAGCGGGGGGACATGGGAGCAGTTCTTC
CDR3 protein: CASSGGTWEQFF

J gene: TRBJ1-5
V gene: TRBV6-1
D gene: TRBD1
clone size: few
CDR3 DNA: TGTGCCAGCAGTGTGGACAGGGGGAAGAGCAATCAGCCCCAGCATTTT
CDR3 protein: CASSVDRGKSNQPQHF

J gene: TRBJ1-6
V gene: TRBV6-6
D gene: .
clone size: once
CDR3 DNA: TGTGCCAGCAGTAAAAACAGGAGAGGGAATTCACCCCTCCACTTT
CDR3 protein: CASSKNRRGNSPLHF

J gene: TRBJ2-5
V gene: TRBV20-1
D gene: TRBD1
clone size: .
CDR3 DNA: TGCAGTGCCGAGGGACAGAGCTACCAAGAGACCCAGTACTTC
CDR3 protein: CSAEGQSYQETQYF

J gene: TRBJ2-7
V gene: TRBV15
D gene: .
clone size: .
CDR3 DNA: TGTGCCACCAGCGGCAGTGTAGGGAGGTCCTACGAGCAGTACTTC
CDR3 protein: CATSGSVGRSYEQYF

J gene: TRBJ1-1
V gene: TRBV25-1
D gene: .
clone size: .
CDR3 DNA: TGTGCCACTGGGGGGGACCCAACCACTGAAGCTTTCTTT
CDR3 protein: CATGGDPTTEAFF

J gene: TRBJ2-7
V gene: TRBV7-9
D gene: .
clone size: few
CDR3 DNA: TGTGCCAGCAGCCCAGGGGCTCGGGAGCAGTACTTC
CDR3 protein: CASSPGAREQYF

J gene: TRBJ1-2
V gene: TRBV6-5
D gene: .
clone size: .
CDR3 DNA: TGTGCCAGCAGTTACTCGGCGACGCCGGCTAACTATGGCTACACCTTC
CDR3 protein: CASSYSATPANYGYTF

J gene: TRBJ2-1
V gene: TRBV7-6
D gene: TRBD2
clone size: .
CDR3 DNA: TGTGCCAACAGCTCTCTCCAGCGGGGGGGCTACAATGAGCAGTTCTTC
CDR3 protein: CANSSLQRGGYNEQFF

J gene: TRBJ2-1
V gene: TRBV12-3/TRBV12-4
D gene: .
clone size: .
CDR3 DNA: TGTGCCAGCACCACAGGCCAGAGGGAGGATGAGCAGTTCTTC
CDR3 protein: CASTTGQREDEQFF

J gene: TRBJ2-5
V gene: TRBV12-3/TRBV12-4
D gene: TRBD2
clone size: .
CDR3 DNA: TGTGCCAGCAGTTTTTTGACTAGCGGGGGGGCAAGACAAGAGACCCAGTACTTC
CDR3 protein: CASSFLTSGGARQETQYF

J gene: TRBJ1-1
V gene: TRBV6-2/TRBV6-3
D gene: .
clone size: few
CDR3 DNA: TGTGCCAGCAGTTGGGGGGGGCAGGGCACTGAAGCTTTCTTT
CDR3 protein: CASSWGGQGTEAFF

J gene: TRBJ2-2
V gene: TRBV7-9
D gene: TRBD1
clone size: few
CDR3 DNA: TGTGCCAGCAGCCCGCCAGACAGGGGACAAAGCGCCGGGGAGCTGTTTTTT
CDR3 protein: CASSPPDRGQSAGELFF

J gene: TRBJ1-1
V gene: TRBV20-1
D gene: .
clone size: .
CDR3 DNA: TGCAGTGCTAAGGACTACCCCGGGCCGAACACTGAAGCTTTCTTT
CDR3 protein: CSAKDYPGPNTEAFF

J gene: TRBJ2-6
V gene: TRBV6-2/TRBV6-3
D gene: .
clone size: few
CDR3 DNA: TGTGCCAGCAGTCTACACTCTGGGGCCAACGTCCTGACTTTC
CDR3 protein: CASSLHSGANVLTF

J gene: TRBJ2-7
V gene: TRBV7-2
D gene: TRBD2
clone size: many
CDR3 DNA: TGTGCCAGCAGCTTAGCCGGGGGGGCATCCTACGAGCAGTACTTC
CDR3 protein: CASSLAGGASYEQYF

J gene: TRBJ2-6
V gene: TRBV15
D gene: .
clone size: .
CDR3 DNA: TGTGCCACCAGCAGCGGAGGGGGTGCTGGGGCCAACGTCCTGACTTTC
CDR3 protein: CATSSGGGAGANVLTF

J gene: TRBJ2-5
V gene: TRBV20-1
D gene: TRBD2
clone size: .
CDR3 DNA: TGCAGTGCTAGGGACGACTTAGTTAGCGGGGGGTTAGGAGAGACCCAGTACTTC
CDR3 protein: CSARDDLVSGGLGETQYF

J gene: TRBJ2-5
V gene: TRBV19
D gene: .
clone size: .
CDR3 DNA: TGTGCCAGTAGTCTAACGGCCCCGGAAGATGCCCAGTACTTC
CDR3 protein: CASSLTAPEDAQYF

J gene: TRBJ1-4
V gene: TRBV25-1
D gene: .
clone size: few
CDR3 DNA: TGTGCCAGCAGTGAACCCTTCGGCAAACTGTTTTTT
CDR3 protein: CASSEPFGKLFF

J gene: TRBJ2-1
V gene: TRBV5-4
D gene: .
clone size: many
CDR3 DNA: TGTGCCAGCAGCTTGTGGGGACGCCGGGCCTACAATGAGCAGTTCTTC
CDR3 protein: CASSLWGRRAYNEQFF